This TCR beta chain appears in the sequencing data of a study of blood T cell repertoires in COVID-19. The method was immunoSEQ multiplex PCR; TCRdb's version includes in-frame clones alone and lacks a portion of them. The table lists 55,000 to 80,000 clones, approximately 90% of them singletons. Looked up from germline, CDR1 is KGHSH and CDR2 is LQKENI. V shed 3 bases and J shed 5 bases, with 4 bases lying between them. This CDR3 is built from 11 residues. The chain recombines TRBV18 with TRBJ2-5; D gene uncertain. The receptor's source is a human donor in a cohort sampled during active COVID-19. The sample comprised peripheral blood. The CDR3 protein is CASSPGETQYF. CDR3 coding DNA: TGTGCCAGCTCACCCGGGGAGACCCAGTACTTC.